The next 18 T cell receptor beta chains were all read from a single sample in a study of cytomegalovirus exposure and HLA in healthy donors. Amplification used 60 Vbeta primers and 13 Jbeta primers. The assay was immunoSEQ multiplex PCR, and TCRdb's table has in-frame clones only and misses some. This sample contains tens of thousands of clones. Material for sequencing was PBMCs. These receptors came from a man aged 50 or older in good health and CMV-seronegative.

The chain has TRBV18 and TRBJ1-4, with D perhaps TRBD1 (6 bases). V shed 0 bases and J shed 8 bases, with 13 bases lying between them. Germline values: CDR1 KGHSH, CDR2 LQKENI. The CDR3 extends over 15 amino acids. The CDR3 protein is CASSPPEAGVEKLFF. CDR3 DNA: TGTGCCAGCTCACCACCGGAGGCAGGGGTGGAAAAACTGTTTTTT.

The J gene is TRBJ1-2, the V gene TRBV19, with D hard to call. This CDR3 is built from 12 residues. CDR1 is LNHDA and CDR2 is SQIVND in the germline V gene (reference sequence). V was trimmed by 2 bases and J by 6 bases, leaving 7 bases between them. The CDR3 region is CASSIRGNGYTF. In DNA form, the CDR3 reads TGTGCCAGTAGTATAAGAGGGAATGGCTACACCTTC. Complete variable domain (other parts from reference TRBV19 and TRBJ1-2): DGGITQSPKYLFRKEGQNVTLSCEQNLNHDAMYWYRQDPGQGLRLIYYSQIVNDFQKGDIAEGYSVSREKKESFPLTVTSAQKNPTAFYLCASSIRGNGYTFGSGTRLTVV.

The chain is built from TRBV7-9 and TRBJ2-5; maybe TRBD2 (6 bases). V lost 3 bases and J 3 bases, leaving 11 bases between the germline ends. There are 14 residues in the CDR3. Looked up from germline, CDR1 is SEHNR and CDR2 is FQNEAQ (reference sequence). This CDR3 reads CASSFSGTEETQYF. The CDR3 coding sequence is TGTGCCAGCAGCTTCAGTGGGACTGAAGAGACCCAGTACTTC.

With respect to this clone: The junction departs from the called germline gene at one end, perhaps through a read error. The V gene is TRBV28, the J gene TRBJ1-5; TRBD1 aligns across 10 bases. Germline CDR1 reads MDHEN; CDR2 reads SYDVKM. The length of the CDR3 is 14 residues. The CDR3 DNA reads as TGTGCCAGCCAAAAGACAGGGGGCAATAAGCCCCAGCATTTT. As protein: CASQKTGGNKPQHF.

For the CDR3, the DNA is TGTGCCTGGACCACCCGCACAGGGTCAAACTCTGGGGCCAACGTCCTGACTTTC. Translating it yields CAWTTRTGSNSGANVLTF. The rearrangement links TRBV30 to TRBJ2-6; a weak D match, TRBD1 (6 bases). V was cut by 4 bases and J by 0 bases, with 19 bases left in between. The CDR3 runs 18 residues. Germline V gives CDR1 GTSNPN, CDR2 SVGIG (reference sequence).

This chain links TRBV7-2 with TRBJ1-2, with a weak D call TRBD1 (6 bases). This CDR3 contains 17 residues. Germline V gives CDR1 SGHTA, CDR2 FQGNSA. Deletions cut 1 base from V and 4 bases from J, with 19 bases between. CDR3 nucleotides: TGTGCCAGCAGCTTAGGTCGGGGGGCAATAGGCACCTATGGCTACACCTTC. It translates to CASSLGRGAIGTYGYTF.

The V call is TRBV28, the J call TRBJ2-7; 11 bases match TRBD1. The CDR3 is 20 amino acids. Germline values: CDR1 MDHEN, CDR2 SYDVKM. J was trimmed by 2 bases and V by 4 bases; bases with no gene match: 19. The CDR3 nucleotides are TGTGCCAGCAGTTCGAATGGGGACGGGACAGGGGGAGGTGGGCCCTACGAGCAGTACTTC. Its translation is CASSSNGDGTGGGGPYEQYF.

The V call is TRBV2, the J call TRBJ2-7; tentatively, D is TRBD1 (5 bases). Germline CDR1 SNHLY, CDR2 FYNNEI. This CDR3 spans 13 amino acids. V lost 4 bases, J lost 5 bases, and 12 bases lay in between. CDR3 nucleotides: TGTGCCAGCAGTGGGCCAGGACAAAACGAGCAGTACTTC. Translated: CASSGPGQNEQYF.

V usage is TRBV9 and J usage is TRBJ2-3, with 9 bases matching TRBD1. This CDR3 is built from 17 residues. Trimming removed 0 bases from V and 3 bases from J; junction bases left unmatched: 8. The V gene's germline CDR1 is SGDLS and CDR2 YYNGEE. The CDR3 here is CASSVGTTGGYTDTQYF. In DNA, the CDR3 is TGTGCCAGCAGCGTAGGCACCACAGGGGGCTATACAGATACGCAGTATTTT.

For the CDR3, the DNA is TGTGCCAGCTCACCACAACAGGGAAACAATGAGCAGTTCTTC. Its protein is CASSPQQGNNEQFF. This chain links TRBV18 with TRBJ2-1; D is perhaps TRBD1 (6 bases). This CDR3 has 14 residues. Germline V gene data show CDR1 as KGHSH and CDR2 as LQKENI. The ends were cut back, 1 base at V and 5 bases at J, with 9 bases in the middle.

This chain connects TRBV28 to TRBJ1-1; 8 bases line up with TRBD1. Per the germline V gene, CDR1 is MDHEN and CDR2 is SYDVKM. The length of the CDR3 is 12 residues. Germline trimming cut 8 bases from V and 11 bases from J; bases unmatched to any gene: 10. The CDR3 DNA reads as TGTGCCAGCGACACAGGGGGGCACAATGCTTTCTTT. Translated, it gives CASDTGGHNAFF.

This rearrangement joins TRBV7-8 to TRBJ2-7; D not resolved. V lost 1 base and J lost 0, with 7 bases in between. The CDR3 has 14 residues. The germline CDR1 and CDR2 sequences are SGHVS and FQNEAQ. CDR3 protein: CASSLVYSSYEQYF. The CDR3 DNA follows: TGTGCCAGCAGCTTAGTTTACAGCTCCTACGAGCAGTACTTC.

The rearrangement links TRBV10-1 to TRBJ1-1; possibly TRBD1 for D (6 bases). Trimming removed 3 bases from V and 0 bases from J, with 11 bases in between. Germline CDR1 WNHNN, CDR2 SYGVQD (reference sequence). This CDR3 comprises 15 residues. CDR3 region: CASSDPDRMNTEAFF. The CDR3 nucleotides are TGCGCCAGCAGTGACCCGGACAGAATGAACACTGAAGCTTTCTTT.

The CDR3 loop is CASSLASGLGETQYF. CDR3 bases: TGCGCCAGCAGCTTGGCTAGCGGGCTCGGGGAGACCCAGTACTTC. This chain uses TRBV5-1 with TRBJ2-5, with 8 bases matching TRBD2. CDR1 is SGHRS, CDR2 YFSETQ, per germline. Trimming took 0 bases from V and 5 from J; bases not matched to a gene: 6. The CDR3 sequence is 15 residues long.

The CDR3 reads CASKRGRETQYF. The DNA of the CDR3 is TGTGCCAGCAAAAGGGGGCGAGAGACCCAGTACTTC. The rearrangement links TRBV6-5 to TRBJ2-5; 7 bases map to TRBD1. The germline V gene has CDR1 MNHEY and CDR2 SVGAGI. J lost 4 bases, V lost 7 bases, and 3 bases had no gene match. CDR3 length: 12 amino acids.

The V call is TRBV6-5, the J call TRBJ1-5; possibly TRBD1 for D (5 bases). The CDR3 has 14 amino acids. Per germline, CDR1 MNHEY and CDR2 SVGAGI. The V gene lost 2 bases and the J gene lost 5 bases, with 10 bases spanning the gap. The CDR3 sequence is CASSYAQGHQPQHF. CDR3 nucleotides: TGTGCCAGCAGTTACGCCCAGGGCCATCAGCCCCAGCATTTT.

This chain uses TRBV7-9 with TRBJ2-7, with 8 bases aligning to TRBD1. The ends lost 2 bases at V and 6 bases at J; junction bases unmatched: 9. CDR1 and CDR2 from the germline V gene are SEHNR and FQNEAQ (reference sequence). This CDR3 region has 15 residues. The CDR3 loop is CASSLRGQGVREQYF. CDR3 nucleotide sequence: TGTGCCAGCAGCTTACGTGGACAGGGCGTCCGCGAGCAGTACTTC.

The gene calls are TRBV18 and TRBJ2-5; D is unresolved. The better agreement between TRBJ2-7 and the DNA end casts doubt on the J call. From germline, CDR1 is KGHSH and CDR2 LQKENI. This CDR3 comprises 13 residues. The CDR3 is CASSPPSIYEQYF. Written as DNA, the CDR3 is TGTGCCAGCTCACCACCGAGCATTTACGAGCAGTACTTC.